What follows is one T cell receptor beta chain and its context. Its antigen is currently unknown. The record originates from a study of blood T cells in healthy people across ages. General study results and limits: Older age coincided with a roughly linear decline in TCR beta diversity per million T cells.

Germline CDR1 SGHTA, CDR2 FQGNSA. Trimming cost V 0 bases and J 2 bases, with 5 bases left between them. This CDR3 has 15 amino acids. A sample-barcoded 5' primer and a J-beta primer mix were used in a second PCR of roughly 7 to 12 cycles. All samples gave at least 2.5 million CDR3-containing paired-end reads. In TCRdb, the 5' RACE reads were re-called with MiXCR into one record per CDR3 protein. The sample includes about 1.5 million distinct CDR3 sequences, roughly two fifths of them seen just once. Sequenced material: blood. The V call is TRBV7-2, the J call TRBJ2-6; D gene ambiguous. The clonotype was recovered from a woman between 18 and 30 years old in good health. The CDR3 spells CASSLASTGANVLTF. Written as DNA, the CDR3 is TGTGCCAGCAGCTTAGCATCAACTGGGGCCAACGTCCTGACTTTC.